A single sample gave rise to the 3 T cell receptor beta chains below, sequenced in a study of blood T cell repertoires in COVID-19. The table came from immunoSEQ multiplex PCR; TCRdb's copy has only in-frame clones and leaves some out. Among 350,000 to 400,000 clones, roughly 90% were seen once, and the ten largest hold around 0.91%. The sequencing input was PBMCs or T cells enriched from blood (not recorded which). These receptors were taken from a woman younger than 45 with acute COVID-19.

The chain uses TRBV5-1 and TRBJ2-3, with D possibly being TRBD1 (5 bases). Trimming took 1 base from V and 1 from J, leaving 7 bases between them. Germline V lookup: CDR1 SGHRS, CDR2 YFSETQ. The CDR3 runs 14 residues. The CDR3 nucleotides read TGCGCCAGCAGCTTGTGGGGCGGCACAGATACGCAGTATTTT. This encodes CASSLWGGTDTQYF. The whole variable domain, filled in from reference TRBV5-1 and TRBJ2-3, reads KAGVTQTPRYLIKTRGQQVTLSCSPISGHRSVSWYQQTPGQGLQFLFEYFSETQRNKGNFPGRFSGRQFSNSRSEMNVSTLELGDSALYLCASSLWGGTDTQYFGPGTRLTVL.

The V call is TRBV5-1, the J call TRBJ2-3, with 8 nucleotides matching TRBD1. From germline, CDR1 is SGHRS and CDR2 YFSETQ. This CDR3 region has 15 residues. Trimming took 4 bases from V and 2 from J; bases not matched to a gene: 6. The CDR3: CASSLSDRDTDTQYF. CDR3 coding DNA: TGCGCCAGCAGCCTATCGGACAGGGACACAGATACGCAGTATTTT.

This sequence joins TRBV5-1 and TRBJ2-7, with TRBD1 identical over 8 bases. Unmatched junction bases numbered 10, after V lost 4 bases and J lost 10 bases. CDR1 SGHRS and CDR2 YFSETQ come from the germline V gene. The CDR3 has 13 residues. CDR3 sequence (DNA): TGCGCCAGCAGCACTTCCGGGACAGGACGTCAGTACTTC. Translated, it gives CASSTSGTGRQYF. Full variable domain (remainder filled in from reference TRBV5-1 and TRBJ2-7): KAGVTQTPRYLIKTRGQQVTLSCSPISGHRSVSWYQQTPGQGLQFLFEYFSETQRNKGNFPGRFSGRQFSNSRSEMNVSTLELGDSALYLCASSTSGTGRQYFGPGTRLTVT.